A single sample is the source of the 11 T cell receptor beta chains below, sequenced in a study of identifying expanded T cells in peripheral blood. Assay: immunoSEQ multiplex PCR; the TCRdb copy retains only in-frame clones and omits some. The repertoire has roughly 130,000 clones, 75% to 90% of them found once; the top ten carry less than 10%. The sample consisted of blood. These receptors were obtained from a person aged 18-70 years in good health.

V and J are TRBV5-4 and TRBJ2-7, with 8 bases that match TRBD1. V shed 4 bases and J 2 bases; nucleotides not matched to a gene: 8. This CDR3 has 15 residues. CDR1 is SGHNT and CDR2 is YYREEE in the germline V gene (reference sequence). The CDR3 DNA reads TGTGCCAGCAGCCCACTAACGACAGGGGCCTACGAGCAGTACTTC. Its translation is CASSPLTTGAYEQYF.

The chain has TRBV14 and TRBJ1-2; D uncertain. In germline, CDR1 is SGHDN, CDR2 FVKESK. This CDR3 contains 15 residues. The germline V and J ends were trimmed by 4 bases and 2 bases, with 14 bases remaining between them. The CDR3 nucleotides are TGTGCCAGCAGCCGAACATCCGGGTCGAACTATGGCTACACCTTC. This gives the protein CASSRTSGSNYGYTF. Drawing the rest from reference TRBV14 and TRBJ1-2, the complete variable domain is EAGVTQFPSHSVIEKGQTVTLRCDPISGHDNLYWYRRVMGKEIKFLLHFVKESKQDESGMPNNRFLAERTGGTYSTLKVQPAELEDSGVYFCASSRTSGSNYGYTFGSGTRLTVV.

The genes are TRBV18 and TRBJ1-1, with D perhaps TRBD1 (5 bases). Germline-derived CDR1 and CDR2 are KGHSH and LQKENI. The CDR3 is made up of 15 amino acids. The V gene lost 5 bases and the J gene lost 4 bases, with 17 bases spanning the gap. This chain's CDR3 is CASSENRGSGTEAFF. The CDR3 DNA is TGTGCCAGCTCAGAGAATAGGGGTTCTGGCACTGAAGCTTTCTTT.

The genes are TRBV28 and TRBJ2-1; 10 bases align to TRBD1. This CDR3 has 14 residues. V gave up 4 bases and J gave up 4 bases; unmatched junction bases: 1. Per the germline V gene, CDR1 is MDHEN and CDR2 is SYDVKM. Here the CDR3 reads CASSSGQGYNEQFF. In DNA, the CDR3 is TGTGCCAGCAGTTCGGGACAGGGGTACAATGAGCAGTTCTTC.

The chain couples TRBV7-3 to TRBJ2-1, with 13 bases aligning to TRBD2. V was pared by 5 bases and J by 1 base, with 14 bases of the junction left unmatched. The CDR3 loop spans 20 amino acids. The V gene's germline CDR1 is SGHTA and CDR2 FQGTGA. CDR3 sequence (DNA): TGTGCCAGCAGCCCACTAGCGGGAGGGCCCATAGATTGGTCCTACAATGAGCAGTTCTTC. Its protein product is CASSPLAGGPIDWSYNEQFF.

V gene TRBV7-3 combines with J gene TRBJ2-1; 12 bases agree with TRBD2. J lost 6 bases, V lost 3 bases, and 3 bases had no gene match. This CDR3 has 15 amino acids. Looked up from germline, CDR1 is SGHTA and CDR2 is FQGTGA. CDR3 coding DNA: TGTGCCAGCAGCTTCGGACTAGCGGGATTCAATGAGCAGTTCTTC. It codes for CASSFGLAGFNEQFF.

The chain uses TRBV6-6 and TRBJ1-5, with D unresolved. Trimming took off 5 bases at V and 6 bases at J, with 11 bases between the two ends. The length of the CDR3 is 13 residues. Germline V gene lookup returns CDR1 MNHNY and CDR2 SVGAGI (reference sequence). CDR3 nucleotide sequence: TGTGCCAGCAGTCCCCACCGAGGTCAGCCCCAGCATTTT. It is translated as CASSPHRGQPQHF.

The V call is TRBV13, the J call TRBJ2-5, with 13 bases matching TRBD2. This CDR3 is 17 amino acids long. The germline V gene encodes CDR1 PRHDT and CDR2 FYEKMQ (reference sequence). V lost 5 bases to trimming and J lost 5 bases; unmatched junction nucleotides: 11. The CDR3 nucleotides read TGTGCCAGCAGCAGACGTGGGACTAGCGGGATCGGGGAGACCCAGTACTTC. It is translated as CASSRRGTSGIGETQYF. The full variable domain, rest sourced from reference TRBV13 and TRBJ2-5, is AAGVIQSPRHLIKEKRETATLKCYPIPRHDTVYWYQQGPGQDPQFLISFYEKMQSDKGSIPDRFSAQQFSDYHSELNMSSLELGDSALYFCASSRRGTSGIGETQYFGPGTRLLVL.

The chain is built from TRBV6-6 and TRBJ2-3, with 7 bases lining up with TRBD2. The V gene end was trimmed by 4 bases and the J gene end by 1 base; junction bases not matched to a gene: 5. The CDR3 extends over 15 amino acids. CDR1 is MNHNY, CDR2 SVGAGI, per germline (reference sequence). The CDR3 DNA reads as TGTGCCAGCAGTTCCGCTAGCGGAGGCACAGATACGCAGTATTTT. Residues: CASSSASGGTDTQYF.

The chain recombines TRBV7-7 with TRBJ2-7, with 7 bases that match TRBD2. The CDR3 sequence is 15 residues long. V lost 1 base to trimming and J lost 2 bases; unmatched junction nucleotides: 5. Germline CDR1 SSHAT, CDR2 FNYEAQ (reference sequence). The CDR3 here is CASSLGTGGTYEQYF. CDR3 coding DNA: TGTGCCAGCAGCTTAGGAACGGGGGGAACCTACGAGCAGTACTTC.

This clone was counted between two and nine times. The chain couples TRBV9 to TRBJ2-4, with TRBD1 identical over 10 bases. CDR1 and CDR2 from the germline V gene are SGDLS and YYNGEE. The CDR3 runs 17 residues. The J segment lost 8 bases and the V segment lost 4 bases, leaving 15 bases of the junction unmatched. CDR3 amino acids: CASSPRTGGVGIDIQYF. For the CDR3, the DNA is TGTGCCAGCAGCCCCCGGACAGGGGGTGTAGGGATCGACATTCAGTACTTC.